One T cell receptor (beta chain) is described in this entry. Its cognate antigen has yet to be identified. Base quality data are lacking; no much larger clone is found one base away. Each collaborating institution followed its own protocols to collect whole blood in K2EDTA tubes. For TCRbeta analysis, collaborator samples were shipped as frozen whole blood, as isolated PBMCs, or as DNA extracted from either sample type. According to the germline V gene, CDR1 reads SGHTA and CDR2 reads FQGNSA. Trimming accounts for 1 base at V and 5 bases at J, while the number of junction bases matched to no gene is 4. Measured from the cysteine to the phenylalanine, the CDR3 is 14 residues long. The entry retains the CDR3 DNA only, 42 bases that are in frame from base 1. This sample was included in a study of blood T cell repertoires in COVID-19 (dated by TCRdb to the early 2020s). In the study overall: Samples covering the acute and convalescent phases of COVID-19 were provided by collaborators in the United States, Italy and Spain. Where HLA class I and class II types were available, the types were taken from metadata supplied by the sample provider, not from assay-based typing. The sample metadata nearly always contained a de-identified subject ID, COVID-19 status, age in years and sex. The samples were drawn from the first 160 participants of the ongoing ImmuneRACE study and from some 1,300 subjects provided by 6 global collaborators. The prospective study material was composed of cDNA or gDNA derived from T cells, B-cell-depleted T cells, or PBMCs. A freely available public database, intended as a resource for researchers studying the immune response to SARS-CoV-2, is where the repertoires were released. The dataset comprised deeply sampled blood TCRbeta repertoires from subjects exposed to, actively infected with, or recovered from COVID-19.

Overall study results and their limits: The quantity of clinical and demographic metadata differed by source and by participant and was supplied without curation.

The immunoSEQ Assay, a bias-controlled multiplex PCR, was used to amplify TCRbeta CDR3 regions from genomic DNA. The original methods were these. The number of nucleated cells in each sample was estimated from the amplification of reference gene primers within the assay. To quantify the absolute abundance of each unique TCRbeta CDR3 rearrangement, sequence reads were collapsed and filtered. Productive Simpson clonality was computed per sample as the square root of Simpson's diversity index over productive rearrangements. TCRdb retrieved this table from immuneACCESS and kept in-frame rearrangements only. Not all clones are present; in checked studies, unresolved V genes account for under half, and no reason is known for the remainder. That table furnishes V, J and clone size, whereas the DNA furnished D and trimming. This sample gives about 250,000 clones in total; approximately 83% of them show up just once. The ten largest clonotypes hold 4.4% of the sample.

Recombination linked TRBV7-2 to TRBJ2-5, with 7 bases matching TRBD2. The specimen sequenced was peripheral blood. The origin of this receptor is a man aged 50 to 59 with active or convalescent COVID-19. For the CDR3, the sequence is CASSLDLGGETQYF. At the DNA level, the sequence is TGTGCCAGCAGCTTAGATTTGGGAGGGGAGACCCAGTACTTC. With the rest looked up from the reference TRBV7-2 and TRBJ2-5 genes rather than sequenced, the full variable domain is GAGVSQSPSNKVTEKGKDVELRCDPISGHTALYWYRQSLGQGLEFLIYFQGNSAPDKSGLPSDRFSAERTGGSVSTLTIQRTQQEDSAVYLCASSLDLGGETQYFGPGTRLLVL.